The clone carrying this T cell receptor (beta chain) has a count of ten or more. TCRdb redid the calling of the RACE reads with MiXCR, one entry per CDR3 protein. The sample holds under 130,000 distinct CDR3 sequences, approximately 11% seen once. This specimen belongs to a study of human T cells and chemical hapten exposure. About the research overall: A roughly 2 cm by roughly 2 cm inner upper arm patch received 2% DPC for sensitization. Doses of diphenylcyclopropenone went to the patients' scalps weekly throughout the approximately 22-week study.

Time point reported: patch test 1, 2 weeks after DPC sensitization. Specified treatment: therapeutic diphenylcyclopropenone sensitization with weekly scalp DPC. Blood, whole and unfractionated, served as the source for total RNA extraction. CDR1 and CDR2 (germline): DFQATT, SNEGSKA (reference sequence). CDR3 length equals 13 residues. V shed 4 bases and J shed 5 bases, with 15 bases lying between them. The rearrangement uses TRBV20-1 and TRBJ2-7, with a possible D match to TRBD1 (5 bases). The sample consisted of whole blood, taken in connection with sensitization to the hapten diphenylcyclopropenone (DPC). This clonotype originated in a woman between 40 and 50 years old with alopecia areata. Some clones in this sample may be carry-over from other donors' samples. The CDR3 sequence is CSAKQQATDEQYF. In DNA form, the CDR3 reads TGCAGTGCTAAACAACAGGCGACTGACGAGCAGTACTTC.